The 29 T cell receptor beta chains presented below share a single source sample, sequenced in a study of T cell changes during pregnancy in multiple sclerosis. Profiling relied on immunoSEQ multiplex PCR, and the TCRdb table lists in-frame clones only, not all of them. The repertoire holds tens of thousands of clones, with roughly 91% as singletons. The material sequenced was peripheral blood, taken in the third trimester of pregnancy. All receptors derive from a female donor in good health, enrolled as a control in a pregnancy study.

V gene TRBV6-5 combines with J gene TRBJ1-1; 11 positions match TRBD1. CDR1 is MNHEY, CDR2 SVGAGI, per germline. CDR3 length: 14 residues. Trimming at V came to 6 bases and at J to 5 bases, leaving 5 bases not matched to a gene. This CDR3 is CASRTGTGGTEAFF. The DNA of the CDR3 is TGTGCCAGCAGAACCGGGACAGGGGGTACTGAAGCTTTCTTT.

The gene calls are TRBV7-2 and TRBJ2-7; TRBD2 might be the D (6 bases). Germline assignment: CDR1 SGHTA and CDR2 FQGNSA. This CDR3 is 13 amino acids long. V was pared by 3 bases and J by 7 bases, with 13 bases between. The CDR3 spells CASSFQAGPEQYF. CDR3 in DNA: TGTGCCAGCAGCTTTCAAGCGGGCCCTGAGCAGTACTTC.

The rearrangement joins TRBV7-8 to TRBJ1-2; D perhaps matches TRBD1 (6 bases). Trimming left V 5 bases short and J 1 base short, with 11 bases between. CDR3 length: 14 amino acids. Germline V lookup: CDR1 SGHVS, CDR2 FQNEAQ. The CDR3 region is CASSLGQINYGYTF. DNA of the CDR3: TGTGCCAGCAGCCTCGGACAGATTAACTATGGCTACACCTTC.

V is TRBV18 and J is TRBJ1-5; 7 positions match TRBD1. The CDR3 runs 13 residues. The V and J ends lost 5 bases and 5 bases, in that order; junction bases with no gene match: 3. Germline lookup yields CDR1 KGHSH and CDR2 LQKENI. This CDR3 reads CASSDREDQPQHF. CDR3 bases: TGTGCCAGCTCAGACAGGGAAGATCAGCCCCAGCATTTT.

The chain carries TRBV28 and TRBJ2-3, with 7 bases aligning to TRBD2. Trimming took 6 bases from V and 4 from J; bases not matched to a gene: 10. Germline lookup yields CDR1 MDHEN and CDR2 SYDVKM. The CDR3 length is 15 residues. The CDR3 coding sequence is TGTGCCAGCAGAACGTCTCGGGGGAGGGCAGATACGCAGTATTTT. Its protein is CASRTSRGRADTQYF.

This clone turned up a few times. The CDR3 sequence is CASRLTVNTEAFF. In nucleotides, the CDR3 is TGTGCCAGCAGATTGACAGTGAACACTGAAGCTTTCTTT. The chain joins TRBV7-9 to TRBJ1-1; D perhaps matches TRBD1 (5 bases). The CDR3 is made up of 13 amino acids. Germline V CDR1 and CDR2: SEHNR, FQNEAQ (reference sequence). Trimming shortened V by 6 bases and J by 0 bases, and 8 bases separated the two germline ends.

The chain joins TRBV11-3 to TRBJ2-3; 15 bases align to TRBD2. Germline loops: CDR1 SGHNT, CDR2 YENEEA. This CDR3 is 18 amino acids long. The J segment lost 0 bases and the V segment lost 5 bases, leaving 6 bases of the junction unmatched. CDR3 bases: TGTGCCAGCAGCGTTACCGGGACTAGCGGGGGGAGCACAGATACGCAGTATTTT. Its protein product is CASSVTGTSGGSTDTQYF.

This chain joins TRBV14 and TRBJ1-6; weak D call: TRBD1 (5 bases). This CDR3 comprises 15 residues. Trimming cost V 0 bases and J 7 bases, with 10 bases left between them. The V gene's germline CDR1 is SGHDN and CDR2 FVKESK. CDR3: CASSQEGRVNSPLHF. CDR3 DNA sequence: TGTGCCAGCAGCCAAGAAGGCAGGGTGAATTCACCCCTCCACTTT.

This clone was recorded only once. This rearrangement joins TRBV4-1 to TRBJ1-1, with 7 bases matching TRBD1. CDR1 MGHRA and CDR2 YSYEKL come from the germline V gene. This CDR3 has 15 amino acids. V shed 2 bases and J 4 bases; nucleotides not matched to a gene: 7. In nucleotides, the CDR3 is TGCGCCAGCAGCCAACCTCCCAGGGGGACCACTGAAGCTTTCTTT. Protein sequence: CASSQPPRGTTEAFF.

The CDR3 DNA sequence: TGTGCCAGCAGCTTAGGGGAGGGGAGGAGCGGCTACACCTTC. Its translation is CASSLGEGRSGYTF. The gene calls are TRBV7-9 and TRBJ1-2, with D possibly matching TRBD1 (5 bases). The germline V gene encodes CDR1 SEHNR and CDR2 FQNEAQ (reference sequence). CDR3 size: 14 residues. V lost 1 base and J lost 8, with 14 bases in between.

The V gene is TRBV19, the J gene TRBJ1-4, with 7 bases that match TRBD1. Trimming at V came to 4 bases and at J to 5 bases, leaving 7 bases not matched to a gene. Germline V gene data show CDR1 as LNHDA and CDR2 as SQIVND (reference sequence). The CDR3 runs to 15 residues. CDR3 nucleotide sequence: TGTGCCAGTAGTAGGTTAGACAGGGTAAATGAAAAACTGTTTTTT. Residues: CASSRLDRVNEKLFF.

The V and J genes are TRBV30 and TRBJ2-1; no clear D. CDR1 and CDR2 (germline): GTSNPN, SVGIG (reference sequence). The CDR3 sequence is 13 residues long. V was shortened by 5 bases and J by 5 bases, with 13 bases between the two germline ends. The CDR3 is CAWGLGLNNEQFF. CDR3 DNA: TGTGCCTGGGGGCTTGGGTTAAACAATGAGCAGTTCTTC.

This clone turned up a few times. The chain employs TRBV4-1 and TRBJ1-2; D call uncertain. Germline values: CDR1 MGHRA, CDR2 YSYEKL. This CDR3 has 15 residues. Trimming left V 1 base short and J 3 bases short, with 12 bases between. CDR3 nucleotide sequence: TGCGCCAGCAGCCAAGGGGGAAAGGAGGACTATGGCTACACCTTC. Amino acids: CASSQGGKEDYGYTF.

The chain recombines TRBV4-2 with TRBJ2-1; 10 bases map to TRBD1. Germline V gives CDR1 LGHNA, CDR2 YNFKEQ. V shed 4 bases and J 2 bases; nucleotides not matched to a gene: 2. This CDR3 is 15 amino acids long. CDR3 DNA sequence: TGTGCCAGCAGCCCAGGACAGGGGGCCTACAATGAGCAGTTCTTC. The encoded protein is CASSPGQGAYNEQFF.

V gene TRBV5-1 combines with J gene TRBJ2-1, with TRBD2 matching 8 bases. The CDR3 covers 17 residues. The V segment lost 4 bases and the J segment 9 bases; nucleotides outside the gene matches: 18. Germline V gene sequence: CDR1 SGHRS, CDR2 YFSETQ. In DNA form, the CDR3 reads TGCGCCAGCAGCGGGAGCATCTCCGGGACTAGTTACGGTGAGCAGTTCTTC. The encoded protein is CASSGSISGTSYGEQFF.

V gene TRBV29-1 combines with J gene TRBJ2-3; D gene unclear. Germline-derived CDR1 and CDR2 are SQVTM and ANQGSEA. The CDR3 runs to 12 residues. The V end was cut by 8 bases, the J end by 0 bases, with 9 bases between. In DNA form, the CDR3 reads TGCAGCCCCTTACAGAGCACAGATACGCAGTATTTT. Protein: CSPLQSTDTQYF.

V usage is TRBV25-1 and J usage is TRBJ2-3; a possible D gene is TRBD2 (6 bases). The CDR3 totals 16 residues. CDR1 and CDR2 (germline): MGHDK, SYGVNS. The germline V and J ends were trimmed by 0 bases and 0 bases, with 10 bases remaining between them. Here the CDR3 reads CASSEYASASTDTQYF. The CDR3 DNA reads as TGTGCCAGCAGTGAATATGCTAGCGCTAGCACAGATACGCAGTATTTT.

The V call is TRBV7-2, the J call TRBJ1-6, with D hard to call. V was pared by 6 bases and J by 1 base, with 16 bases between. The CDR3 totals 17 residues. The germline V gene encodes CDR1 SGHTA and CDR2 FQGNSA. The CDR3 DNA sequence: TGTGCCAGCAGTCCGCCGGGAGCTGCTTCCTATAATTCACCCCTCCACTTT. Protein sequence: CASSPPGAASYNSPLHF.

The V gene is TRBV12-5, the J gene TRBJ2-5; D not resolved. The CDR3 spans 13 residues. The V and J ends lost 2 bases and 4 bases respectively, with 8 bases between them. Per the germline V gene, CDR1 is LGHNT and CDR2 is FRNRAP. CDR3 sequence (DNA): TGTGCTAGTGGTTTGCCAACTCGAGAGACCCAGTACTTC. Protein sequence: CASGLPTRETQYF.

The CDR3 is CASSPRGTNTEAFF. For the CDR3, the DNA is TGTGCCAGCAGCCCGAGGGGGACCAACACTGAAGCTTTCTTT. The V gene is TRBV11-3, the J gene TRBJ1-1; D is perhaps TRBD1 (6 bases). V was trimmed by 5 bases and J by 2 bases, leaving 12 bases between them. The CDR3 is made up of 14 amino acids. Germline lookup yields CDR1 SGHNT and CDR2 YENEEA. The whole variable domain, remainder taken from reference TRBV11-3 and TRBJ1-1, is EAGVVQSPRYKIIEKKQPVAFWCNPISGHNTLYWYLQNLGQGPELLIRYENEEAVDDSQLPKDRFSAERLKGVDSTLKIQPAELGDSAVYLCASSPRGTNTEAFFGQGTRLTVV.

This chain joins TRBV2 and TRBJ2-6, with 12 bases lining up with TRBD1. V shed 7 bases and J 2 bases; nucleotides not matched to a gene: 6. The V gene's germline CDR1 is SNHLY and CDR2 FYNNEI. The CDR3 sequence is 17 residues long. CDR3 residues: CASNPGQGAPGANVLTF. The CDR3 bases are TGTGCCAGCAACCCGGGACAGGGGGCGCCTGGGGCCAACGTCCTGACTTTC.

This clone was seen just once. The chain carries TRBV15 and TRBJ1-1; a weak D match, TRBD1 (5 bases). The CDR3 length is 15 residues. Germline V gene sequence: CDR1 LNHNV, CDR2 YYDKDF (reference sequence). V lost 0 bases and J lost 8, with 16 bases in between. The CDR3 coding sequence is TGTGCCACCAGCAGAGAGCGTGGGGCTCCCAGCGAAGCTTTCTTT. This gives the protein CATSRERGAPSEAFF.

This clone was observed a single time. The J gene is TRBJ2-3, the V gene TRBV7-2, with TRBD2 matching 8 bases. CDR1 and CDR2 from the germline V gene are SGHTA and FQGNSA. The CDR3 loop spans 16 amino acids. The ends lost 5 bases at V and 4 bases at J; junction bases unmatched: 11. Written as DNA, the CDR3 is TGTGCCAGCAGCCCCCAGAGCGGGAGAGTCTCAGATACGCAGTATTTT. It is translated as CASSPQSGRVSDTQYF.

This chain links TRBV6-1 with TRBJ1-1; the D is unclear. Germline lookup yields CDR1 MNHNS and CDR2 SASEGT. Trimming stripped 7 bases from V and 3 bases from J, with 12 bases between. The CDR3 totals 13 residues. The CDR3 DNA sequence: TGTGCCAGCAAAAGGGTGGAGGACACTGAAGCTTTCTTT. This codes for CASKRVEDTEAFF.

This chain links TRBV5-4 with TRBJ2-3; maybe TRBD2 (6 bases). The germline CDR1 and CDR2 sequences are SGHNT and YYREEE (reference sequence). Trimming took off 4 bases at V and 4 bases at J, with 10 bases between the two ends. CDR3 length: 13 amino acids. The CDR3 is CASSGSSADTQYF. The DNA for the CDR3 is TGTGCCAGCAGCGGATCTAGCGCAGATACGCAGTATTTT.

The rearrangement uses TRBV9 and TRBJ2-5, with a weak D call TRBD2 (5 bases). Trimming removed 4 bases at V and 5 bases at J, with 9 bases between. The germline CDR1 and CDR2 sequences are SGDLS and YYNGEE. The CDR3 extends over 12 amino acids. In DNA form, the CDR3 reads TGTGCCAGCAGCCCCCGAGGGGAGACCCAGTACTTC. It codes for CASSPRGETQYF.

This chain uses TRBV14 with TRBJ2-2; 10 bases fit TRBD2. The CDR3 has 14 amino acids. Germline assignment: CDR1 SGHDN and CDR2 FVKESK. The ends lost 6 bases at V and 7 bases at J; junction bases unmatched: 5. Here the CDR3 DNA reads TGTGCCAGCAGAGGGAGACTAGCGGGCGGGGAGCTGTTTTTT. This encodes CASRGRLAGGELFF.

V and J are TRBV6-5 and TRBJ1-1; D gene unclear. Trimming took 4 bases from V and 3 from J, leaving 9 bases between them. Germline lookup yields CDR1 MNHEY and CDR2 SVGAGI. This CDR3 has 13 amino acids. The chain's CDR3 is CASSSYRDTEAFF. The CDR3, as DNA: TGTGCCAGCAGTTCGTACCGGGACACTGAAGCTTTCTTT.

The chain combines TRBV19 with TRBJ2-1; a weak D match, TRBD1 (6 bases). Trimming removed 6 bases from V and 14 bases from J, with 23 bases in between. From germline, CDR1 is LNHDA and CDR2 SQIVND (reference sequence). The CDR3 loop spans 14 amino acids. The CDR3 DNA sequence: TGTGCCAGTAGCCTCCGGGACACCACTTTCTCCAAGTTCTTC. It encodes CASSLRDTTFSKFF.